The 32 T cell receptor beta chains below all came from one sample that was sequenced in a study of blood T cell repertoires in COVID-19. Sequenced by immunoSEQ multiplex PCR; TCRdb stores in-frame clones only, minus some. The sample comprises under 55,000 clones, 90% of which are singletons, and more than 3% rests with the top ten. Sequenced: peripheral blood. These receptors originate from a human donor in a cohort sampled during active COVID-19.

This clone was found once. This sequence joins TRBV5-4 and TRBJ1-2; no clear D gene. The length of the CDR3 is 14 residues. V lost 3 bases, J lost 8 bases, and 17 bases lay in between. The germline gives CDR1 SGHNT, CDR2 YYREEE (reference sequence). The CDR3 sequence: CASSYRVSGGGYTF. The CDR3 DNA sequence: TGTGCCAGCAGCTACCGGGTCTCCGGTGGGGGCTACACCTTC.

DNA for the CDR3: TGTGCCAGCTCACCAACCCAGACTAGCGGGAGTTACGAGCAGTACTTC. It translates to CASSPTQTSGSYEQYF. The rearrangement uses TRBV18 and TRBJ2-7, with TRBD2 matching over 12 bases. The V gene's germline CDR1 is KGHSH and CDR2 LQKENI. Trimming at V came to 2 bases and at J to 4 bases, leaving 6 bases not matched to a gene. The CDR3 has 16 residues.

The chain couples TRBV5-1 to TRBJ1-2; D is undetermined. The CDR3 covers 14 residues. Trimming removed 2 bases from V and 6 bases from J, with 14 bases in between. Looked up from germline, CDR1 is SGHRS and CDR2 is YFSETQ. The CDR3 is CASSLKGGGDGYTF. The CDR3 nucleotides are TGCGCCAGCAGCTTAAAGGGAGGTGGGGATGGCTACACCTTC.

V usage is TRBV19 and J usage is TRBJ2-5, with TRBD2 matching 8 bases. Germline-derived CDR1 and CDR2 are LNHDA and SQIVND (reference sequence). The junction had 8 bases not matched to a gene; V was cut back by 3 bases and J by 5 bases. CDR3 length: 15 residues. CDR3 region: CASSIGRGSVETQYF. As DNA, the CDR3 is TGTGCCAGTAGTATCGGGAGGGGGTCTGTGGAGACCCAGTACTTC. Supplemented by reference TRBV19 and TRBJ2-5, the full variable domain reads DGGITQSPKYLFRKEGQNVTLSCEQNLNHDAMYWYRQDPGQGLRLIYYSQIVNDFQKGDIAEGYSVSREKKESFPLTVTSAQKNPTAFYLCASSIGRGSVETQYFGPGTRLLVL.

The V call is TRBV19, the J call TRBJ2-6; 8 bases fit TRBD1. This CDR3 region has 19 residues. V lost 4 bases, J lost 0 bases, and 11 bases stayed unmatched. The germline CDR1 and CDR2 sequences are LNHDA and SQIVND (reference sequence). CDR3 nucleotides: TGTGCCAGTAGTACAAGTGAGGGACAGGTTTTCTCTGGGGCCAACGTCCTGACTTTC. It yields the protein CASSTSEGQVFSGANVLTF.

The chain employs TRBV29-1 and TRBJ1-4; 11 bases are shared with TRBD1. Germline values: CDR1 SQVTM, CDR2 ANQGSEA. The ends lost 7 bases at V and 11 bases at J; junction bases unmatched: 9. The CDR3 covers 13 residues. The CDR3: CSARTGGADKLFF. The CDR3 DNA follows: TGCAGCGCTCGGACAGGGGGCGCAGACAAACTGTTTTTT. The entire variable domain, with the rest obtained from reference TRBV29-1 and TRBJ1-4, is as follows: SAVISQKPSRDICQRGTSLTIQCQVDSQVTMMFWYRQQPGQSLTLIATANQGSEATYESGFVIDKFPISRPNLTFSTLTVSNMSPEDSSIYLCSARTGGADKLFFGSGTQLSVL.

CDR3 DNA sequence: TGTGCCAGCTCAGAGATCCAGGCCTCTGGGGCCAACGTCCTGACTTTC. It translates to CASSEIQASGANVLTF. This chain joins TRBV18 and TRBJ2-6; D not certain. Looked up from germline, CDR1 is KGHSH and CDR2 is LQKENI. This CDR3 comprises 16 residues. Trimming cost V 5 bases and J 0 bases, with 11 bases left between them.

The chain combines TRBV6-5 with TRBJ1-2; possibly TRBD1 for D (6 bases). Germline V CDR1 and CDR2: MNHEY, SVGAGI. V lost 6 bases and J lost 5, with 10 bases in between. This CDR3 has 12 residues. The CDR3 coding sequence is TGTGCCAGCAGGCACAGGGATTATGGCTACACCTTC. Translated: CASRHRDYGYTF.

This clone was seen just once. V gene TRBV6-2 or TRBV6-3 combines with J gene TRBJ1-2; 7 nucleotides match TRBD1. The CDR3 sequence is 14 residues long. The V and J ends lost 2 bases and 4 bases, in that order; junction bases with no gene match: 4. The germline V gene has CDR1 MNHEY and CDR2 SVGEGT. This CDR3 is CASSYGRGVYGYTF. The CDR3 DNA reads as TGTGCCAGCAGTTACGGCAGGGGGGTCTATGGCTACACCTTC.

This clone showed up just a few times. This rearrangement joins TRBV7-2 to TRBJ1-5; TRBD1 matches 8 bases. J gave up 6 bases and V 5 bases, and 6 bases lay outside the gene matches. Germline assignment: CDR1 SGHTA and CDR2 FQGNSA. This CDR3 comprises 14 residues. The CDR3 loop reads CASSADRALQPQHF. The CDR3 DNA reads as TGTGCCAGCAGCGCGGACAGGGCCCTTCAGCCCCAGCATTTT.

The V and J genes are TRBV4-2 and TRBJ2-2; 13 positions agree with TRBD2. The CDR3 runs 20 residues. Germline V lookup: CDR1 LGHNA, CDR2 YNFKEQ. V was pared by 4 bases and J by 1 base, with 12 bases of the junction left unmatched. CDR3 residues: CASSPRRTSGSQENTGELFF. CDR3 bases: TGTGCCAGCAGCCCGAGGAGGACTAGCGGGAGCCAGGAGAACACCGGGGAGCTGTTTTTT.

The J gene is TRBJ1-5, the V gene TRBV5-5; D ambiguous. CDR1 is SGHKS and CDR2 is YYEKEE in the germline V gene (reference sequence). The CDR3 has 17 amino acids. The V and J ends lost 4 bases and 0 bases respectively, with 17 bases between them. The CDR3 region is CASSLLVSLNSNQPQHF. CDR3 DNA sequence: TGTGCCAGCAGCCTTCTAGTAAGTCTAAATAGCAATCAGCCCCAGCATTTT.

This chain uses TRBV7-2 with TRBJ2-7; D is ambiguous. The CDR3 covers 14 residues. V was trimmed by 1 base and J by 0 bases, leaving 7 bases between them. Germline CDR1 is SGHTA and CDR2 is FQGNSA. The DNA of the CDR3 is TGTGCCAGCAGCTTAGGTCGTTACTCCTACGAGCAGTACTTC. Its protein product is CASSLGRYSYEQYF.

The CDR3 protein is CASSERRGDREVDTQYF. CDR3 nucleotides: TGTGCCAGCAGCGAGCGCCGAGGGGACAGGGAAGTAGATACGCAGTATTTT. The V and J genes are TRBV9 and TRBJ2-3; 9 bases align to TRBD1. In germline, CDR1 is SGDLS, CDR2 YYNGEE. J gave up 5 bases and V 3 bases, and 13 bases lay outside the gene matches. The CDR3 is made up of 17 amino acids. The variable domain in full, with the rest retrieved from reference TRBV9 and TRBJ2-3, is DSGVTQTPKHLITATGQRVTLRCSPRSGDLSVYWYQQSLDQGLQFLIQYYNGEERAKGNILERFSAQQFPDLHSELNLSSLELGDSALYFCASSERRGDREVDTQYFGPGTRLTVL.

The V and J genes are TRBV7-9 and TRBJ1-1; the match to TRBD1 covers 11 bases. Germline CDR1 SEHNR, CDR2 FQNEAQ (reference sequence). This CDR3 contains 17 residues. Trimming took 5 bases from V and 1 from J; bases not matched to a gene: 9. The DNA of the CDR3 is TGTGCCAGCAGCACCCAGGACAGGGGGCGAGGGAACACTGAAGCTTTCTTT. Amino acids: CASSTQDRGRGNTEAFF.

This chain links TRBV3-1 (or the pseudogene TRBV3-2) with TRBJ1-2, with a tentative D call TRBD1 (5 bases). Germline CDR1 is LGHDT and CDR2 is YNNKEL (reference sequence). The CDR3 consists of 13 residues. Trimming took 1 base from V and 5 from J, leaving 8 bases between them. Here the CDR3 reads CASSQVPGYGYTF. The CDR3 DNA reads TGTGCCAGCAGCCAAGTGCCAGGGTATGGCTACACCTTC.

The count of this clone is one. The chain couples TRBV9 to TRBJ1-2, with D unclear. This CDR3 is built from 15 residues. V gave up 2 bases and J gave up 7 bases, with 18 bases separating them. The germline V gene encodes CDR1 SGDLS and CDR2 YYNGEE. The CDR3: CASSVFPDILGGYTF. CDR3 DNA sequence: TGTGCCAGCAGCGTCTTCCCCGACATATTAGGTGGCTACACCTTC.

Notes on this clone: Additional DNA sequences in this sample encode the identical CDR3. The V and J genes are TRBV6-5 and TRBJ1-1, with TRBD1 matching 7 bases. V gave up 5 bases and J gave up 0 bases; unmatched junction bases: 3. The CDR3 totals 14 residues. Germline CDR1 reads MNHEY; CDR2 reads SVGAGI. The CDR3 DNA reads TGTGCCAGCAGTCTCGACAGGGTGAACACTGAAGCTTTCTTT. It translates to CASSLDRVNTEAFF.

This sequence joins TRBV5-4 and TRBJ2-7; maybe TRBD1 (6 bases). V gave up 1 base and J gave up 7 bases, with 15 bases separating them. Germline CDR1 SGHNT, CDR2 YYREEE (reference sequence). This CDR3 has 14 amino acids. CDR3 protein: CASSLSQGLGEQYF. The CDR3 DNA reads as TGTGCCAGCAGCTTGAGTCAGGGGTTGGGAGAGCAGTACTTC.

The rearrangement uses TRBV28 and TRBJ1-4, with D perhaps matching TRBD1 (5 bases). This CDR3 has 14 amino acids. CDR1 and CDR2 from the germline V gene are MDHEN and SYDVKM. Trimming pared 3 bases from V and 5 bases from J, leaving 10 bases between. CDR3 sequence reads: CASSFGGENEKLFF. The CDR3 DNA follows: TGTGCCAGCAGTTTTGGAGGGGAGAATGAAAAACTGTTTTTT.

The genes are TRBV19 and TRBJ2-6; tentative D call: TRBD1 (6 bases). In germline, CDR1 is LNHDA, CDR2 SQIVND (reference sequence). This CDR3 spans 15 amino acids. V was trimmed by 3 bases and J by 3 bases, leaving 9 bases between them. CDR3 DNA: TGTGCCAGTAGTATTGGACAGATTGGGGCCAACGTCCTGACTTTC. It yields the protein CASSIGQIGANVLTF.

The chain carries TRBV18 and TRBJ1-1, with D maybe TRBD1 (5 bases). The CDR3 has 14 amino acids. V lost 5 bases and J 3 bases, leaving 13 bases between the germline ends. CDR1 is KGHSH, CDR2 LQKENI, per germline. In DNA form, the CDR3 reads TGTGCCAGCTCAGTGGACGGAGGGGACACTGAAGCTTTCTTT. Protein product: CASSVDGGDTEAFF.

The rearrangement uses TRBV2 and TRBJ2-3; 7 nucleotides match TRBD2. The CDR3 is 15 residues long. V shed 6 bases and J 5 bases; nucleotides not matched to a gene: 11. Germline CDR1 reads SNHLY; CDR2 reads FYNNEI. CDR3 residues: CASRALGGVRDTQYF. The CDR3 region has the DNA TGTGCCAGCAGGGCATTGGGGGGGGTGAGAGATACGCAGTATTTT.

In this sample, this clone turned up once. The V and J genes are TRBV2 and TRBJ1-3; unclear D gene. Per germline, CDR1 SNHLY and CDR2 FYNNEI. The CDR3 is 16 residues long. V shed 8 bases and J shed 0 bases, with 17 bases lying between them. The CDR3 reads CASQRGSASSGNTIYF. As DNA, the CDR3 is TGTGCCAGCCAGAGAGGCTCAGCCTCCTCTGGAAACACCATATATTTT.

The genes are TRBV5-4 and TRBJ2-1; TRBD2 aligns across 10 bases. CDR1 is SGHNT and CDR2 is YYREEE in the germline V gene (reference sequence). Trimming took 0 bases from V and 6 from J; bases not matched to a gene: 0. The CDR3 extends over 14 amino acids. The CDR3 nucleotides read TGTGCCAGCAGCTTGGGACTAGCGGGCAATGAGCAGTTCTTC. The encoded protein is CASSLGLAGNEQFF.

The chain uses TRBV12-3 or TRBV12-4 and TRBJ2-4; TRBD1 matches 8 bases. V was clipped by 7 bases and J by 3 bases; unmatched bases: 2. This CDR3 has 13 amino acids. CDR3 region: CASKTGVKNIQYF. The CDR3 nucleotides are TGTGCCAGCAAGACAGGGGTCAAAAACATTCAGTACTTC.

This clone was seen just once. The chain links TRBV5-1 to TRBJ1-1; D possibly corresponds to TRBD1 (5 bases). V lost 4 bases and J 1 base, leaving 14 bases between the germline ends. There are 15 residues in the CDR3. In germline, CDR1 is SGHRS, CDR2 YFSETQ. In DNA form, the CDR3 reads TGCGCCAGCAGCCCCCGGGGCGGGGAGAACACTGAAGCTTTCTTT. This gives the protein CASSPRGGENTEAFF.

This sequence joins TRBV6-5 and TRBJ2-5; D uncertain. CDR1 is MNHEY and CDR2 is SVGAGI in the germline V gene. The germline V and J ends were trimmed by 6 bases and 5 bases, with 7 bases remaining between them. The CDR3 has 11 residues. Here the CDR3 DNA reads TGTGCCAGCAGGCTAGAGGAGACCCAGTACTTC. This translates into CASRLEETQYF.

Worth noting for this clone: Different DNA sequences within this sample yield the same CDR3. The rearrangement links TRBV4-2 to TRBJ1-5, with TRBD1 matching 8 bases. Germline V gives CDR1 LGHNA, CDR2 YNFKEQ. The CDR3 length is 17 residues. Trimming took 0 bases from V and 4 from J; bases not matched to a gene: 8. This CDR3 is CASSQDPGQGGNQPQHF. The CDR3 coding sequence is TGTGCCAGCAGCCAAGATCCAGGACAGGGAGGGAATCAGCCCCAGCATTTT.

V is TRBV5-1 and J is TRBJ2-5; D is unclear. The V gene lost 4 bases and the J gene lost 4 bases, with 17 bases spanning the gap. CDR1 and CDR2 (germline): SGHRS, YFSETQ. This CDR3 has 15 residues. This chain's CDR3 is CASSPNRVMGETQYF. The CDR3 DNA sequence: TGCGCCAGCAGCCCAAATCGGGTCATGGGAGAGACCCAGTACTTC. The full variable domain, its missing parts supplied by reference TRBV5-1 and TRBJ2-5, is KAGVTQTPRYLIKTRGQQVTLSCSPISGHRSVSWYQQTPGQGLQFLFEYFSETQRNKGNFPGRFSGRQFSNSRSEMNVSTLELGDSALYLCASSPNRVMGETQYFGPGTRLLVL.

The chain recombines TRBV5-6 with TRBJ1-5; D is undetermined. CDR1 and CDR2 (germline): SGHDT, YYEEEE. The CDR3 loop spans 14 amino acids. The V end was cut by 0 bases, the J end by 1 base, with 5 bases between. CDR3 region: CASSLGQSNQPQHF. The CDR3 bases are TGTGCCAGCAGCTTGGGGCAGAGCAATCAGCCCCAGCATTTT.

A note on this clone: Other DNA variants within this sample encode the same CDR3. The rearrangement links TRBV18 to TRBJ1-5; perhaps TRBD1 as D (5 bases). CDR3 length equals 13 residues. V was clipped by 3 bases and J by 4 bases, with 7 bases between them. Germline assignment: CDR1 KGHSH and CDR2 LQKENI. For the CDR3, the DNA is TGTGCCAGCTCACCCGACAGAAATCAGCCCCAGCATTTT. This encodes CASSPDRNQPQHF.